Sequencing of this T cell receptor beta chain was carried out in a study of blood T cells in healthy people across ages. Study conclusions and caveats: Getting older went along with TCR beta diversity per million T cells dropping roughly linearly.

A second about 6 to 12 cycle PCR used barcoded and J-beta primers. One entry per CDR3 protein, called by TCRdb with MiXCR from the 5' RACE reads. This sample has fewer than 800,000 distinct CDR3 sequences; around a fifth occur once, and the top ten carry 3.5% to 4%. Regarding this clonotype: Its antigen remains unknown.

This TCR derives from an older man in good health. Sequenced sample: blood.

The CDR3 region has the DNA TGTGCCAGCAGTGTGGCGGTCAGCTCCTACAATGAGCAGTTCTTC. Protein product: CASSVAVSSYNEQFF. The chain is built from TRBV6-1 and TRBJ2-1; no clear D. The germline CDR1 and CDR2 sequences are MNHNS and SASEGT. This CDR3 is built from 15 residues. The V and J ends lost 4 bases and 0 bases respectively, with 10 bases between them.